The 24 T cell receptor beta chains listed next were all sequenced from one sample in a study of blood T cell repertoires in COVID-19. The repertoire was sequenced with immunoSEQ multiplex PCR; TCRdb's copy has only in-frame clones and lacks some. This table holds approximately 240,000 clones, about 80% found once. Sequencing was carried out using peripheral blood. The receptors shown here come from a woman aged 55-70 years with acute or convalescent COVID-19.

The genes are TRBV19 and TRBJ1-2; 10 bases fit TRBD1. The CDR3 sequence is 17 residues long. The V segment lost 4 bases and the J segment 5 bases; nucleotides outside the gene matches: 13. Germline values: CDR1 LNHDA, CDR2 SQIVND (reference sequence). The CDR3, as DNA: TGTGCCAGTAGTAAAACTCTGACAGGGGGCGTACGGTATGGCTACACCTTC. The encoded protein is CASSKTLTGGVRYGYTF.

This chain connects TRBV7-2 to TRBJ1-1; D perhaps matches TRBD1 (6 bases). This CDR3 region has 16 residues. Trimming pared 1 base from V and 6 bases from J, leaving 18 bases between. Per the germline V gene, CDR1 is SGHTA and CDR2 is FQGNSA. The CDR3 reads CASSLVAGASLPEAFF. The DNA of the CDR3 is TGTGCCAGCAGCTTAGTGGCAGGGGCAAGCTTGCCTGAAGCTTTCTTT. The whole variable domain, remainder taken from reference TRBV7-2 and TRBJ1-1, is GAGVSQSPSNKVTEKGKDVELRCDPISGHTALYWYRQSLGQGLEFLIYFQGNSAPDKSGLPSDRFSAERTGGSVSTLTIQRTQQEDSAVYLCASSLVAGASLPEAFFGQGTRLTVV.

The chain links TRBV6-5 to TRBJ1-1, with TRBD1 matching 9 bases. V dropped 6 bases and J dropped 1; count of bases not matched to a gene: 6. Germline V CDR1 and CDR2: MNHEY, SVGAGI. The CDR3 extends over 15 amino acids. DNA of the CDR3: TGTGCCAGCAGCCGACGGGGACAGGGGAACACTGAAGCTTTCTTT. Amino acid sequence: CASSRRGQGNTEAFF.

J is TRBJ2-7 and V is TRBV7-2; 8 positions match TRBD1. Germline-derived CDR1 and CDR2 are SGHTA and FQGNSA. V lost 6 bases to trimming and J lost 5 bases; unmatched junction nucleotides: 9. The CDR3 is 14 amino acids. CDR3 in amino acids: CASRLTGAGNEQYF. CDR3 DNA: TGTGCCAGCAGACTGACAGGGGCGGGGAACGAGCAGTACTTC.

DNA for the CDR3: TGTGCCAGCAGCTCAGACACAGGGGACAACATTCAGTACTTC. Translation: CASSSDTGDNIQYF. The gene calls are TRBV5-4 and TRBJ2-4; 7 bases agree with TRBD1. This CDR3 region has 14 residues. Per the germline V gene, CDR1 is SGHNT and CDR2 is YYREEE (reference sequence). V gave up 3 bases and J gave up 7 bases; unmatched junction bases: 7.

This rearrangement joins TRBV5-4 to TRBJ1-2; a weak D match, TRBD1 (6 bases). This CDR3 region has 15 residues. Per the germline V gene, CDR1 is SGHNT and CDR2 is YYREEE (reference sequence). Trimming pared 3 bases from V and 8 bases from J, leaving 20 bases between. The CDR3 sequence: CASSSPGRGKSGYTF. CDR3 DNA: TGTGCCAGCAGCTCTCCCGGCAGGGGCAAAAGCGGCTACACCTTC.

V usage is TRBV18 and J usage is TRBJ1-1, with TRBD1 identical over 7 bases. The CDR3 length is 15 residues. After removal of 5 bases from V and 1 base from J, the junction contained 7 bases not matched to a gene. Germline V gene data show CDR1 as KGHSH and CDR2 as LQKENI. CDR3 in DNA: TGTGCCAGCTCAACACAACAGGGGAAGAACACTGAAGCTTTCTTT. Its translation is CASSTQQGKNTEAFF.

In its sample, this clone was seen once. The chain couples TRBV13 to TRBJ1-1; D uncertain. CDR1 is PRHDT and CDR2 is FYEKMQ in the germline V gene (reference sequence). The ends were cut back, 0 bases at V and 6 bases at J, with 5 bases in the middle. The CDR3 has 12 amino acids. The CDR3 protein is CASSLGPSEAFF. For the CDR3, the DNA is TGTGCCAGCAGCTTAGGCCCTTCTGAAGCTTTCTTT. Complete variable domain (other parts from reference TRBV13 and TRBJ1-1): AAGVIQSPRHLIKEKRETATLKCYPIPRHDTVYWYQQGPGQDPQFLISFYEKMQSDKGSIPDRFSAQQFSDYHSELNMSSLELGDSALYFCASSLGPSEAFFGQGTRLTVV.

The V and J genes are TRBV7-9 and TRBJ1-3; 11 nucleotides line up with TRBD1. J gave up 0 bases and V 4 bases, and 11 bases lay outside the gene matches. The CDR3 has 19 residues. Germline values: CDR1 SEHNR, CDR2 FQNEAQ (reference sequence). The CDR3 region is CASSYRRADRGHSGNTIYF. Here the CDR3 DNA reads TGTGCCAGCAGCTACCGACGGGCGGACAGGGGGCACTCTGGAAACACCATATATTTT.

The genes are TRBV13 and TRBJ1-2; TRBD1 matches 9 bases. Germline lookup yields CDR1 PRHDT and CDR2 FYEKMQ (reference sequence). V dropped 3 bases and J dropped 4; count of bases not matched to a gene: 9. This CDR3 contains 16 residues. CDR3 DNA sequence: TGTGCCAGCAGCTTTCCCACAGGGGGCCATCGCTATGGCTACACCTTC. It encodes CASSFPTGGHRYGYTF. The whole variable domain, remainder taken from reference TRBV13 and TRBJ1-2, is AAGVIQSPRHLIKEKRETATLKCYPIPRHDTVYWYQQGPGQDPQFLISFYEKMQSDKGSIPDRFSAQQFSDYHSELNMSSLELGDSALYFCASSFPTGGHRYGYTFGSGTRLTVV.

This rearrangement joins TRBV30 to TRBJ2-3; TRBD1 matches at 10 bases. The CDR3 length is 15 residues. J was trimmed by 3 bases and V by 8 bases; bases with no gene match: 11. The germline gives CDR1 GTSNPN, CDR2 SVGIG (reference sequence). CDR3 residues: CAGQTGGSFTDTQYF. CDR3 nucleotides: TGTGCCGGCCAGACAGGGGGCAGTTTTACAGATACGCAGTATTTT.

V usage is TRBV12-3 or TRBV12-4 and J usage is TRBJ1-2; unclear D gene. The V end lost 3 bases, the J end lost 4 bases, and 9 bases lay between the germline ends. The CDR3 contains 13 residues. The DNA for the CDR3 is TGTGCCAGCAGTTTCCGGTCTCTCTATGGCTACACCTTC. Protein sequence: CASSFRSLYGYTF.

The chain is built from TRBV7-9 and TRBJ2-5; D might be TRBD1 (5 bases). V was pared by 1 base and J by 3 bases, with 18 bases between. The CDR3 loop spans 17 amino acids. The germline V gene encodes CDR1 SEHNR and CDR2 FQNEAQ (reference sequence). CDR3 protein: CASSLVWQGNPKETQYF. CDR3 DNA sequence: TGTGCCAGCAGCTTAGTTTGGCAGGGAAACCCTAAAGAGACCCAGTACTTC.

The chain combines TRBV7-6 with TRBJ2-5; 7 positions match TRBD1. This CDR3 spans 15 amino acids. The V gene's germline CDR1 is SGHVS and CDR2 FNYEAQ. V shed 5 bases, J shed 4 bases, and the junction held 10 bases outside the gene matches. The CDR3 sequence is CASSLHQTGRETQYF. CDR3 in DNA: TGTGCCAGCAGCCTACACCAGACAGGGAGAGAGACCCAGTACTTC. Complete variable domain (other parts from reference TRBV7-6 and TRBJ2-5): GAGVSQSPRYKVTKRGQDVALRCDPISGHVSLYWYRQALGQGPEFLTYFNYEAQQDKSGLPNDRFSAERPEGSISTLTIQRTEQRDSAMYRCASSLHQTGRETQYFGPGTRLLVL.

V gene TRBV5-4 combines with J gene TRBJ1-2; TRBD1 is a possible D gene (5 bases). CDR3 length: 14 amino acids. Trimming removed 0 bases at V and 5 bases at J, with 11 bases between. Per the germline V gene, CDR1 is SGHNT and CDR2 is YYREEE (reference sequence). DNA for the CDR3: TGTGCCAGCAGCTTGGAAGACAGAAGTTATGGCTACACCTTC. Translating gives CASSLEDRSYGYTF.

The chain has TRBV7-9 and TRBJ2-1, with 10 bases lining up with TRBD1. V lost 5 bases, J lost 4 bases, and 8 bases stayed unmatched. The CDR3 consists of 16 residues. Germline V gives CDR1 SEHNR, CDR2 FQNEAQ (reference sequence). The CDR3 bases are TGTGCCAGCAGCCAACCGGGACAGGGGTTGTACAATGAGCAGTTCTTC. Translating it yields CASSQPGQGLYNEQFF.

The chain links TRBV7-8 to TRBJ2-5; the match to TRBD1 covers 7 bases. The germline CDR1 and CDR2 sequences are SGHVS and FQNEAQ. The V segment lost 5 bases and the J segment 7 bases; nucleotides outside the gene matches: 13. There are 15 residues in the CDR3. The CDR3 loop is CASSRRRQGEGTQYF. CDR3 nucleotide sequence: TGTGCCAGCAGCAGGCGGCGACAGGGCGAAGGGACCCAGTACTTC. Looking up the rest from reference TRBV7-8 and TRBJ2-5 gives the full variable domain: GAGVSQSPRYKVAKRGQDVALRCDPISGHVSLFWYQQALGQGPEFLTYFQNEAQLDKSGLPSDRFFAERPEGSVSTLKIQRTQQEDSAVYLCASSRRRQGEGTQYFGPGTRLLVL.

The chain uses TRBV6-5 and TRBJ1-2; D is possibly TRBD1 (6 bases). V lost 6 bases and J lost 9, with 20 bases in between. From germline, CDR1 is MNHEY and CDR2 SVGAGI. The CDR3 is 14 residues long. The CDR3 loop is CASSEGGTRISYTF. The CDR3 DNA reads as TGTGCCAGCAGCGAGGGGGGGACCCGGATTAGCTACACCTTC.

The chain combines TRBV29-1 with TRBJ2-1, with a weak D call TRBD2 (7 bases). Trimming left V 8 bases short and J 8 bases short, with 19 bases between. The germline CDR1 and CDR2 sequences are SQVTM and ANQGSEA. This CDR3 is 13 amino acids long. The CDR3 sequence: CSMRQAGGYEQFF. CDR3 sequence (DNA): TGCAGCATGAGACAGGCCGGGGGGTATGAGCAGTTCTTC.

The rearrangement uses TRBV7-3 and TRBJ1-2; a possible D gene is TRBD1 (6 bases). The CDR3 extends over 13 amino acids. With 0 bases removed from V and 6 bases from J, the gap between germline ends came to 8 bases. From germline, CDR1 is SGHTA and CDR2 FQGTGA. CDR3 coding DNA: TGTGCCAGCAGCTTAACCCAGGGGAATGGCTACACCTTC. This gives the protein CASSLTQGNGYTF.

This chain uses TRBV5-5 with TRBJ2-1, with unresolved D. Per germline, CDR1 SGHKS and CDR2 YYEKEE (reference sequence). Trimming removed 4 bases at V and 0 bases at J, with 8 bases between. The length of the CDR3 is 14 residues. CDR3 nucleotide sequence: TGTGCCAGCAGCGGAGAGTACTCCTACAATGAGCAGTTCTTC. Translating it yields CASSGEYSYNEQFF.

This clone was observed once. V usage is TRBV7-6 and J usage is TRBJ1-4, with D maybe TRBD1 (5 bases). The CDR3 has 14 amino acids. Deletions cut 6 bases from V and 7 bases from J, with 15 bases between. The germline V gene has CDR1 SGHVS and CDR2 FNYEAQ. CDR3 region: CASSPQVPPEKLFF. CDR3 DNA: TGTGCCAGCAGTCCACAGGTTCCTCCTGAAAAACTGTTTTTT.

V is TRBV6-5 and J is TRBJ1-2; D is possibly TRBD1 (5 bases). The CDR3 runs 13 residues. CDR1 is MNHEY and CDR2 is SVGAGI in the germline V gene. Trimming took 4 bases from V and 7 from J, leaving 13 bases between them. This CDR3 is CASSSPGGTGYTF. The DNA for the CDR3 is TGTGCCAGCAGTTCCCCCGGGGGGACTGGCTACACCTTC.

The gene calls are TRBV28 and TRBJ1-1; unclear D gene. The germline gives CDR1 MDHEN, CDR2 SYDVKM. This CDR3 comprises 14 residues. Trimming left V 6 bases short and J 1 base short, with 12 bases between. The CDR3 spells CASSNFGSNTEAFF. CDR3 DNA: TGTGCCAGCAGCAATTTCGGGTCGAACACTGAAGCTTTCTTT.